These T cell receptor beta chains were read from a single sample in a study of control samples from healthy donors and cancer patients. Clones were sequenced by immunoSEQ multiplex PCR, and TCRdb holds only the in-frame ones, with some missing. The repertoire holds more than 45,000 clones, with 85% to 95% as singletons. Specimen: PBMCs. The receptors were sampled from a woman in her 50s with head and neck cancer. Both conserved end residues are part of each CDR3. A D gene is named only where the DNA matches it firmly. The size of a clone is reported for some rows only, either as once, few or many, or as a class for expanded clones.

J gene	V gene	clone size	D gene	CDR3 DNA	CDR3 protein
TRBJ2-3	TRBV5-1	-	TRBD2	TGCGCCAGCAGCTTGGAGGGACTAGGTGGAGATACGCAGTATTTT	CASSLEGLGGDTQYF
TRBJ1-1	TRBV10-3	-	-	TGTGCCATCAGTGAGCCCCCGGATCTCGAGGGAACCACTGAAGCTTTCTTT	CAISEPPDLEGTTEAFF
TRBJ2-3	TRBV15	-	TRBD1	TGTGCCACCAGCAGAGATAACAGGGGCCGCGAGTATTTT	CATSRDNRGREYF
TRBJ2-7	TRBV28	-	TRBD1	TGTGCCAGCAGGCGGACAGGGTCCTACGAGCAGTACTTC	CASRRTGSYEQYF
TRBJ1-1	TRBV6-4	-	TRBD1	TGTGCCAGCAGTAGTCGGACAGGGTGGACTGAAGCTTTCTTT	CASSSRTGWTEAFF
TRBJ2-2	TRBV30	-	-	TGTGCCTGGATCATACCGGGACAGAACACCGGGGAGCTGTTTTTT	CAWIIPGQNTGELFF
TRBJ2-1	TRBV6-4	-	TRBD1	TGTGCCAGCAGGCGACAGGGGGACACCTACAATGAGCAGTTCTTC	CASRRQGDTYNEQFF
TRBJ1-1	TRBV6-1	-	-	TGTGCCAGCAGTGAAGCTGGGGGTGGGTACACTGAAGCTTTCTTT	CASSEAGGGYTEAFF
TRBJ1-2	TRBV2	-	-	TGTGCCAGCAGTGAAGCCGAGGGGGTCTATGGCTACACCTTC	CASSEAEGVYGYTF
TRBJ1-1	TRBV28	few	-	TGTGCCAGCAAGGGGGGGCGAAGTGAAGCTTTCTTT	CASKGGRSEAFF
TRBJ1-1	TRBV5-1	-	-	TGCGCCAGCAGGGTAATACAGGGTTTGACTGAAGCTTTCTTT	CASRVIQGLTEAFF
TRBJ2-3	TRBV7-2	-	TRBD2	TGTGCCAGCAGCCGGACTAGCGACGATACGCAGTATTTT	CASSRTSDDTQYF
TRBJ1-4	TRBV9	-	TRBD1	TGTGCCAGCAAGGGACAGGGGAATGAAAAACTGTTTTTT	CASKGQGNEKLFF
TRBJ1-1	TRBV2	-	TRBD1	TGTGCCAGCAGTGGACAGGGGGCGTGGACTGAAGCTTTCTTT	CASSGQGAWTEAFF
TRBJ2-5	TRBV6-5	-	TRBD2	TGTGCCAGCAGCTCCTCTGGGACTAGCGAGACCCAGTACTTC	CASSSSGTSETQYF
TRBJ2-5	TRBV12-3/TRBV12-4	few	-	TGTGCCAGCAGTTTAGGAGAGACCCAGTACTTC	CASSLGETQYF
TRBJ2-5	TRBV6-1	-	-	TGTGCCAGCAGTCGGACTATCCAGGAGACCCAGTACTTC	CASSRTIQETQYF
TRBJ1-2	TRBV5-4	-	-	TGTGCCAGCAGGCGGACCGGCCCTAACTATGGCTACACCTTC	CASRRTGPNYGYTF
TRBJ2-1	TRBV6-5	-	TRBD1	TGTGCCAGCAGTTACCGGGCAGGGGGCGAGGATGAGCAGTTCTTC	CASSYRAGGEDEQFF
TRBJ2-1	TRBV5-6	-	-	TGTGCCAGCAGTTCGGGGGTGGCAGACTACAATGAGCAGTTCTTC	CASSSGVADYNEQFF
TRBJ2-3	TRBV5-5	-	-	TGTGCCAGCAGCAGACGGGACAGCACAGATACGCAGTATTTT	CASSRRDSTDTQYF
TRBJ1-5	TRBV4-3	-	-	TGCGCCAGCAGCCAAGATGCGAACGGCAATCAGCCCCAGCATTTT	CASSQDANGNQPQHF
TRBJ2-7	TRBV6-1	-	-	TGTGCCAGCAGTGAAGCGATAGGGGCAAAAGCCACCTACGAGCAGTACTTC	CASSEAIGAKATYEQYF
TRBJ2-1	TRBV5-1	-	TRBD2	TGCGCCAGCAGCTTGGTTACTAGCGGGAGCGGGAATGAGCAGTTCTTC	CASSLVTSGSGNEQFF
TRBJ1-4	TRBV12-3/TRBV12-4	-	TRBD1	TGTGCCAGCAGTGGACAGGGGAGTGAAAAACTGTTTTTT	CASSGQGSEKLFF
TRBJ2-1	TRBV5-1	-	TRBD2	TGCGCCAGCAGCTTGGCCAACGGACTAGCGGGGCCCTACAATGAGCAGTTCTTC	CASSLANGLAGPYNEQFF
TRBJ2-7	TRBV3-1/TRBV3-2	-	-	TGTGCCAGCAGCCAAGCCCGGAGGGCAGGGCCAGGGGAGCAGTACTTC	CASSQARRAGPGEQYF
TRBJ1-1	TRBV9	-	-	TGTGCCAGCAGCGTAGAGGGAACGTACACTGAAGCTTTCTTT	CASSVEGTYTEAFF
TRBJ2-3	TRBV23-1	-	TRBD1	TGCGCCAGCAGTCCCGACAGGGGGGGAAATACGCAGTATTTT	CASSPDRGGNTQYF
TRBJ2-1	TRBV29-1	-	-	TGCAGCGACCGGGGGGCGGGAAGAAATGAGCAGTTCTTC	CSDRGAGRNEQFF
TRBJ2-7	TRBV21-1	once	-	TGTGCCAGCAGCATCCGGATGTTTGAGCCCTACGAGCAGTACTTC	CASSIRMFEPYEQYF
TRBJ2-2	TRBV6-6	-	-	TGTGCCAGCAGCGCCGGGATTCCCCTTAATCGCGGGGAGCTGTTTTTT	CASSAGIPLNRGELFF
TRBJ2-1	TRBV6-5	-	TRBD2	TGTGCCACCCTTTTAGCGGGAGTGACCTACAATGAGCAGTTCTTC	CATLLAGVTYNEQFF
TRBJ1-3	TRBV18	-	-	TGTGCCAGCTCACAATCCCCCGGGGGGCAACCCTCTGGAAACACCATATATTTT	CASSQSPGGQPSGNTIYF
TRBJ1-1	TRBV20-1	-	-	TGCAGTGCTGGCGGGAACACTGAAGCTTTCTTT	CSAGGNTEAFF
TRBJ1-1	TRBV9	-	TRBD1	TGTGCCAGCAGCCCCCGGACAGGGGGCAACACTGAAGCTTTCTTT	CASSPRTGGNTEAFF
TRBJ2-5	TRBV20-1	-	-	TGCAGTGCCCCGGAGACCCAGTACTTC	CSAPETQYF
TRBJ2-7	TRBV6-5	-	TRBD2	TGTGCCAGCAGGCGGGACTACGAGGGCGAGCAGTACTTC	CASRRDYEGEQYF
TRBJ2-7	TRBV3-1/TRBV3-2	few	-	TGTGCCAGCAGCCCCTCAGGGGTCCCCTACGAGCAGTACTTC	CASSPSGVPYEQYF
TRBJ2-5	TRBV5-1	-	TRBD1	TGCGCCAGCAGCCCATCAACAGGGACAGGGCAAGAGACCCAGTACTTC	CASSPSTGTGQETQYF
TRBJ2-1	TRBV6-6	-	-	TGTGCCAGCAGTTTCCACAAAGGAGGTGAGCAGTTCTTC	CASSFHKGGEQFF
TRBJ2-7	TRBV15	-	-	TGTGCCACCAGCACGGGGGCGGGCAGGGCTAGCGACGAGCAGTACTTC	CATSTGAGRASDEQYF
TRBJ1-4	TRBV3-1/TRBV3-2	-	TRBD1	TGTGCCAGCAGCGCCAGGGGGAAGGTCAAGGAAAAACTGTTTTTT	CASSARGKVKEKLFF
TRBJ2-5	TRBV5-1	-	-	TGCGCCAGCAGCTTGAAACCAGGGGCAGGGCAAGAGACCCAGTACTTC	CASSLKPGAGQETQYF
TRBJ1-5	TRBV29-1	-	TRBD1	TGCAGCGTGAGGACAGGGAGCAATCAGCCCCAGCATTTT	CSVRTGSNQPQHF
TRBJ2-1	TRBV4-2	-	TRBD2	TGTGCCAGCAGCCAGGGACTAGCATATGAGCAGTTCTTC	CASSQGLAYEQFF
TRBJ1-2	TRBV12-3/TRBV12-4	-	-	TGTGCCAGCAGTTTAACAGGGAGGGGCTACACCTTC	CASSLTGRGYTF